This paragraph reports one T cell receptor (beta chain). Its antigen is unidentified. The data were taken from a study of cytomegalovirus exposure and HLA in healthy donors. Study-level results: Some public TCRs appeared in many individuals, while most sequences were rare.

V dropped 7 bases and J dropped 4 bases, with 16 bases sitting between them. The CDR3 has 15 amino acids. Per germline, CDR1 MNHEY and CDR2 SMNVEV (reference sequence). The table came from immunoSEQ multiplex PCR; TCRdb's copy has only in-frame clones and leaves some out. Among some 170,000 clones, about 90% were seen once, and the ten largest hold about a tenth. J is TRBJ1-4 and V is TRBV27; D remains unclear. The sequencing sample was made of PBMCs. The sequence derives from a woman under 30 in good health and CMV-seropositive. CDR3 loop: CASTRGEPGNEKLFF. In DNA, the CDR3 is TGTGCCAGCACCCGCGGGGAGCCCGGTAATGAAAAACTGTTTTTT.